The rows below give T cell receptor beta chains drawn from one sample of a study of blood T cell repertoires in COVID-19. Assay: immunoSEQ multiplex PCR; the TCRdb copy retains only in-frame clones and omits some. The table lists under 40,000 clones, around 87% of them singletons, with over 11% in the top ten. Sequencing input: peripheral blood. The receptors shown here come from a man in his fifties or sixties with active COVID-19. The CDR3 runs from the conserved cysteine through the conserved F or W. A D gene is named only where the DNA matches it firmly.

>TRBV18|TRBJ2-1|TRBD2
CASSHSLAGEDNEQFF
>TRBV4-1|TRBJ2-5|TRBD2
CASSQGAGGNQETQYF
>TRBV7-3|TRBJ2-2|-
CATTNTGELFF
>TRBV6-5|TRBJ2-1|-
CASSWGPRQFF
>TRBV3-1/TRBV3-2|TRBJ2-7|-
CASSQERGEQYF
>TRBV19|TRBJ2-1|-
CASSMRADNEQFF
>TRBV5-1|TRBJ2-1|-
CASSLVGRSYNEQFF
>TRBV6-2/TRBV6-3|TRBJ2-7|TRBD2
CASSLHSGERYEQYF
>TRBV19|TRBJ1-4|-
CASRDTATNEKLFF
>TRBV3-1/TRBV3-2|TRBJ2-7|TRBD2
CASSHPLTSGTYEQYF
>TRBV2|TRBJ1-2|-
CASSVEQFSLSYTF
>TRBV9|TRBJ2-5|TRBD2
CASSVGSGGETQYF
>TRBV7-3|TRBJ1-2|-
CASSPTLDLGEDGYTF
>TRBV7-3|TRBJ1-5|-
CASSLRGTKPQHF
>TRBV5-8|TRBJ2-7|TRBD1
CASSPQGAREQYF
>TRBV4-3|TRBJ1-2|-
CASSQGDGGNYGYTF
>TRBV5-1|TRBJ1-3|-
CASSLSGLGNTIYF
>TRBV6-5|TRBJ1-2|TRBD1
CASRQGANNYGYTF
>TRBV2|TRBJ2-5|TRBD2
CASSARLAGVGETQYF
>TRBV7-3|TRBJ2-1|TRBD2
CASSRGLAGGSGHNEQFF
>TRBV19|TRBJ2-7|TRBD1
CASSIGRGYEQYF
>TRBV7-8|TRBJ2-5|TRBD2
CASSLVTGTSGGQETQYF
>TRBV15|TRBJ2-3|TRBD2
CATSRDEGGIATDTQYF
>TRBV3-1/TRBV3-2|TRBJ2-1|TRBD2
CASSRLLAGGYNEQFF
>TRBV5-6|TRBJ1-4|-
CASSLGVLGKLFF
>TRBV29-1|TRBJ2-3|-
CSVRVRGRATQYF
>TRBV7-2|TRBJ2-2|-
CASSPVSNTGELFF
>TRBV4-3|TRBJ2-5|-
CASSQDRGQTQYF
>TRBV29-1|TRBJ2-1|-
CSAGLSSYNEQFF
>TRBV27|TRBJ2-1|TRBD1
CASSARGNEQFF
>TRBV5-4|TRBJ2-7|-
CASSSQRGTYEQYF
>TRBV7-3|TRBJ2-1|-
CASSIDGVEGEQFF